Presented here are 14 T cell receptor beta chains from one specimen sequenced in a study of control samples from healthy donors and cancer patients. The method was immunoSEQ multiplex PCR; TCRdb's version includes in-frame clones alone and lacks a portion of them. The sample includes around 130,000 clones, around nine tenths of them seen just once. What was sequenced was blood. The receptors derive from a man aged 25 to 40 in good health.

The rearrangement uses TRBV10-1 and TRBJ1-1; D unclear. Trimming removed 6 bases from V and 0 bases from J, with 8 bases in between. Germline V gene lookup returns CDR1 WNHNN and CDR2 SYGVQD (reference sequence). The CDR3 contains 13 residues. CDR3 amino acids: CASRSLLNTEAFF. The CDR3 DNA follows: TGCGCCAGCAGATCCCTGCTGAACACTGAAGCTTTCTTT.

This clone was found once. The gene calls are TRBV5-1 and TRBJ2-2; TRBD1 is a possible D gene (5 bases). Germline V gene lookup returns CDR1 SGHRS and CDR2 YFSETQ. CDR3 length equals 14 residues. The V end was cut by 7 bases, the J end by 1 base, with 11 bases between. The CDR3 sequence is CASCGHWNTGELFF. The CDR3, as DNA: TGCGCCAGCTGCGGACATTGGAACACCGGGGAGCTGTTTTTT.

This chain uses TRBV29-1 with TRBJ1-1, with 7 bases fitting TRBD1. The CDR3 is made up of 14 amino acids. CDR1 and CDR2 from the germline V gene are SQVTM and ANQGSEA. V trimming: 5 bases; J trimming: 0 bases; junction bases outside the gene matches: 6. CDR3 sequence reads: CSVIRQGLNTEAFF. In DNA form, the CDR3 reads TGCAGCGTTATACGACAGGGCTTGAACACTGAAGCTTTCTTT.

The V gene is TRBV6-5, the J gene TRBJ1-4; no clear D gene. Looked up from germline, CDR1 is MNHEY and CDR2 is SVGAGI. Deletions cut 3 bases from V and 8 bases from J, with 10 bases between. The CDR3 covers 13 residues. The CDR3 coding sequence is TGTGCCAGCAGTTATAGGGAAAGGGAAAAACTGTTTTTT. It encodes CASSYREREKLFF.

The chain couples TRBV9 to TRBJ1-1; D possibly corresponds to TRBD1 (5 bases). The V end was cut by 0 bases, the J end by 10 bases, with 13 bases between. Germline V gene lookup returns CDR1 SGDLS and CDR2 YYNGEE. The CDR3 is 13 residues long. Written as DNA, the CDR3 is TGTGCCAGCAGCGTAGGCCAGGGAGGTGGAGCTTTCTTT. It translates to CASSVGQGGGAFF.

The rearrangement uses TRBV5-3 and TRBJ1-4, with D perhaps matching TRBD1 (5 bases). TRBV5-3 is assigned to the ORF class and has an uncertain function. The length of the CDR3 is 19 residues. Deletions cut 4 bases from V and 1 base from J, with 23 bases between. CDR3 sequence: CARSPGGGKGKRTNEKLFF. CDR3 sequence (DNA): TGTGCCAGAAGCCCCGGGGGGGGGAAGGGTAAAAGAACTAATGAAAAACTGTTTTTT.

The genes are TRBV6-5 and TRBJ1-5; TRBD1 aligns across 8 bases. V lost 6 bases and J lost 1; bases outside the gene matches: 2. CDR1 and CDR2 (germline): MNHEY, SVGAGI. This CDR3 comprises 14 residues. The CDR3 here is CASRWDRSNQPQHF. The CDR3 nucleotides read TGTGCCAGCAGGTGGGACAGGAGCAATCAGCCCCAGCATTTT.

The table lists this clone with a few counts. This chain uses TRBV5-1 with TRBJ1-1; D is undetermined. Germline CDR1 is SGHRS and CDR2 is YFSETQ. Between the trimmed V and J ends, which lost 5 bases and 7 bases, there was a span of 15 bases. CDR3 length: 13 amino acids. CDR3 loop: CASSMDMVREAFF. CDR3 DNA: TGCGCCAGCAGTATGGATATGGTCCGTGAAGCTTTCTTT. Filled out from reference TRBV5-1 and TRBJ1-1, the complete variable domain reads KAGVTQTPRYLIKTRGQQVTLSCSPISGHRSVSWYQQTPGQGLQFLFEYFSETQRNKGNFPGRFSGRQFSNSRSEMNVSTLELGDSALYLCASSMDMVREAFFGQGTRLTVV.

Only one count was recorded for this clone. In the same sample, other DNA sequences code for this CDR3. CDR3 nucleotide sequence: TGTGCCAGCAGTTTTCAGGGTACTGAAGCTTTCTTT. Translated: CASSFQGTEAFF. This chain uses TRBV12-3 or TRBV12-4 with TRBJ1-1; maybe TRBD1 (5 bases). V was pared by 3 bases and J by 5 bases, with 7 bases between. CDR3 length: 12 residues.

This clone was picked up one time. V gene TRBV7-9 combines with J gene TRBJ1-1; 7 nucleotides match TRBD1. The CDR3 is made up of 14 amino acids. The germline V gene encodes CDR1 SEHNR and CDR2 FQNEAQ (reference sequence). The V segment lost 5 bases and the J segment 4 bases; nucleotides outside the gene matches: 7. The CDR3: CASSQTGRPTEAFF. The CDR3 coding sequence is TGTGCCAGCAGCCAGACAGGGCGGCCCACTGAAGCTTTCTTT.

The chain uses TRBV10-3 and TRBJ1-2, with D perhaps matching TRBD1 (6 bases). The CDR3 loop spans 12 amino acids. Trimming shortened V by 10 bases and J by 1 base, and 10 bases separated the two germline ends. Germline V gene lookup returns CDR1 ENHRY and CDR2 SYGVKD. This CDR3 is CANSGVNYGYTF. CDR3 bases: TGTGCCAACTCAGGGGTTAACTATGGCTACACCTTC.

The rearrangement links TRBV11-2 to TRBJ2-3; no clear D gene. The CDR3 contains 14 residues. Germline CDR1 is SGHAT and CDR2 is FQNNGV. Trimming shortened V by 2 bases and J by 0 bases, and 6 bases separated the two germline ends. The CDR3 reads CASSLKTSTDTQYF. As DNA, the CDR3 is TGTGCCAGCAGCTTAAAGACTAGCACAGATACGCAGTATTTT.

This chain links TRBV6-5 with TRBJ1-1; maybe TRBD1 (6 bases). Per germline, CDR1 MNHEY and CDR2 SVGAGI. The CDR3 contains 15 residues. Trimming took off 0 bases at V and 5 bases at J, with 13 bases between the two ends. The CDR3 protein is CASSYSIRGGTEAFF. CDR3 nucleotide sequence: TGTGCCAGCAGTTACTCGATTAGAGGGGGGACTGAAGCTTTCTTT.

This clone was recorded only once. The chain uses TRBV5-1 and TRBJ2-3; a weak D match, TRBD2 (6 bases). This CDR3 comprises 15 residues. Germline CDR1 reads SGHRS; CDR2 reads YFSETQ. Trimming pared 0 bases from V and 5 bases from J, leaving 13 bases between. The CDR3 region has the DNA TGCGCCAGCAGCTTGGAAGGCGGGGTGGTAGATACGCAGTATTTT. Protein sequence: CASSLEGGVVDTQYF. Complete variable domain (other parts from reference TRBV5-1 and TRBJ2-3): KAGVTQTPRYLIKTRGQQVTLSCSPISGHRSVSWYQQTPGQGLQFLFEYFSETQRNKGNFPGRFSGRQFSNSRSEMNVSTLELGDSALYLCASSLEGGVVDTQYFGPGTRLTVL.